This TCR beta chain was recorded in a study of post-analysis software for immune sequencing data. General study findings and limits: Those with multiple sclerosis, the patient group, showed significantly lower normalized Chao1 diversity than controls. A handful of TRBV segments were significantly more frequent in patients than in controls. TRBV5-6, TRBV5-1 and TRBV20-1 were among these segments.

Presence of unique molecular identifiers characterized the TCR beta cDNA libraries. A single record per CDR3 protein comes from TCRdb applying MiXCR to the PCR reads. This table holds about 540,000 distinct CDR3 sequences, under 40% found once. Worth noting for this clonotype: Its specificity is unknown.

There are 13 residues in the CDR3. Germline CDR1 and CDR2: KGHDR and SFDVKD. The V gene lost 7 bases and the J gene lost 0 bases, with 8 bases spanning the gap. Sequencing was performed on blood. The receptor was derived from a girl aged 2-17 years with multiple sclerosis. The chain uses TRBV24-1 and TRBJ1-1; D is unresolved. For the CDR3, the DNA is TGTGCCACCAGGGTCCTTTTGAACACTGAAGCTTTCTTT. Protein product: CATRVLLNTEAFF.